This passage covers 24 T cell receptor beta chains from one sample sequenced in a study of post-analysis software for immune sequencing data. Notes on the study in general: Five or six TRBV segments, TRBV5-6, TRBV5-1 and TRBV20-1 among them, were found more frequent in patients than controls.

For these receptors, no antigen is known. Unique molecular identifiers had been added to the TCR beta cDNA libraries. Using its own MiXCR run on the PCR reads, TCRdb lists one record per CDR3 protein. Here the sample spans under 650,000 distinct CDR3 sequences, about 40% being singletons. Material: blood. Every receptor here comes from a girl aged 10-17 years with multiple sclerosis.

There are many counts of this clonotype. The CDR3 is CSAVSRGPKETQYF. The CDR3 DNA sequence: TGCAGTGCCGTGAGCAGGGGGCCTAAAGAGACCCAGTACTTC. The chain is built from TRBV20-1 and TRBJ2-5; 8 nucleotides line up with TRBD1. The CDR3 is 14 amino acids. Germline V lookup: CDR1 DFQATT, CDR2 SNEGSKA (reference sequence). Germline trimming cut 6 bases from V and 3 bases from J; bases unmatched to any gene: 9.

In DNA form, the CDR3 reads TGCAGCGCTCATGACCCCCTCCTATATGAAGCTTTCTTT. Residues: CSAHDPLLYEAFF. The J gene is TRBJ1-1, the V gene TRBV29-1; D gene uncertain. CDR1 SQVTM and CDR2 ANQGSEA come from the germline V gene. CDR3 size: 13 residues. V gave up 7 bases and J gave up 7 bases, with 19 bases separating them.

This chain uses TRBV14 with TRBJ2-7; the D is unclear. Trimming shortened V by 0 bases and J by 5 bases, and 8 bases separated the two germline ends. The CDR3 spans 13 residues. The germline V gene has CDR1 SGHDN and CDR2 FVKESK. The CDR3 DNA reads TGTGCCAGCAGCCAAGATCTTGCGGACGAGCAGTACTTC. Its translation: CASSQDLADEQYF. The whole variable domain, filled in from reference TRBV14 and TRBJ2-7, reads EAGVTQFPSHSVIEKGQTVTLRCDPISGHDNLYWYRRVMGKEIKFLLHFVKESKQDESGMPNNRFLAERTGGTYSTLKVQPAELEDSGVYFCASSQDLADEQYFGPGTRLTVT.

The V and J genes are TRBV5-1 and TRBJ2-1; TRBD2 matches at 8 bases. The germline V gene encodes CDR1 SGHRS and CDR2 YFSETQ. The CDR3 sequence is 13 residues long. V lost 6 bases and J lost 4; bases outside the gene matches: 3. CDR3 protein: CASKTSGYNEQFF. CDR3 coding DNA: TGCGCCAGCAAAACTAGCGGATACAATGAGCAGTTCTTC.

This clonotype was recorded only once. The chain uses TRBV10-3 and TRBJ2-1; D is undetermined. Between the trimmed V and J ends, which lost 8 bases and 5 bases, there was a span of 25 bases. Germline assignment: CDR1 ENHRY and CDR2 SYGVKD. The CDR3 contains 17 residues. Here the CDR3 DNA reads TGTGCCATCTTGCTAACCGACGAAATTGGGATTAACAATGAGCAGTTCTTC. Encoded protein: CAILLTDEIGINNEQFF.

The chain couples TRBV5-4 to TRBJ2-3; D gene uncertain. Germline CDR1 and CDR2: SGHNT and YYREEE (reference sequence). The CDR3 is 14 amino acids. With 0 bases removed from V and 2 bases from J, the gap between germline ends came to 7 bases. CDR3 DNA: TGTGCCAGCAGCTTGGAATACGCCACAGATACGCAGTATTTT. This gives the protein CASSLEYATDTQYF.

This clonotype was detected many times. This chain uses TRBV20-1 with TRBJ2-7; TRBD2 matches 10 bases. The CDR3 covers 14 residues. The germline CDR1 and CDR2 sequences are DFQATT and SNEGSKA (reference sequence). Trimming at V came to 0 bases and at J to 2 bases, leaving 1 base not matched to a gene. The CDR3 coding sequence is TGCAGTGCTAGAGAAGCGGGGGGGACCTACGAGCAGTACTTC. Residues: CSAREAGGTYEQYF.

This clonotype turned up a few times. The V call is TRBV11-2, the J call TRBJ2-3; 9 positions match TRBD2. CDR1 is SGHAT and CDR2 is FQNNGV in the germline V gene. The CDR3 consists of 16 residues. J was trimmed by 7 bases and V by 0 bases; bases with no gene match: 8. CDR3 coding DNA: TGTGCCAGCAGCTTAGATCAGCTTAGCGGGAGTTATACGCAGTATTTT. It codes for CASSLDQLSGSYTQYF.

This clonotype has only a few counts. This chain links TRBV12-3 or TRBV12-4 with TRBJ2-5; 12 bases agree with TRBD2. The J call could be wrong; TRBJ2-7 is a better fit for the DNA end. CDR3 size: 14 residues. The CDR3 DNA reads TGTGCCAGCAGTACGACTAGCGGGAGCAGCGAGCAGTACTTC. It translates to CASSTTSGSSEQYF.

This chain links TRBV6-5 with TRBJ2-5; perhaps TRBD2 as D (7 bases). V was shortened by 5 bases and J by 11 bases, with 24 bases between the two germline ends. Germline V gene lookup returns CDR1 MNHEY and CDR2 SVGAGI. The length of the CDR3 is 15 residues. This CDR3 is CASSRAGAPLDEQYF. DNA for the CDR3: TGTGCCAGCAGTCGGGCGGGGGCCCCCCTCGATGAGCAGTACTTC.

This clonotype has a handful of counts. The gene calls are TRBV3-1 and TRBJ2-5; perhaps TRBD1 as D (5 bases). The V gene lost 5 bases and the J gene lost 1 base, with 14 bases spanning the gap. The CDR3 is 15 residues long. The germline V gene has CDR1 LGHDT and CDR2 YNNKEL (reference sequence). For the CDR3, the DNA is TGTGCCAGCAGCTTCTGGACATCGGGCCAAGAGACCCAGTACTTC. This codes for CASSFWTSGQETQYF.

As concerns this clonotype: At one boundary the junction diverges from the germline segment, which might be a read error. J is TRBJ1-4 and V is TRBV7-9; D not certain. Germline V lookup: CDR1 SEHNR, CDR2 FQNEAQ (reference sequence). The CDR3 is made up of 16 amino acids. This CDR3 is CASSLALGPWNEKLYF. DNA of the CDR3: TGTGCCAGCAGCTTAGCGCTAGGACCGTGGAACGAAAAACTGTATTTT.

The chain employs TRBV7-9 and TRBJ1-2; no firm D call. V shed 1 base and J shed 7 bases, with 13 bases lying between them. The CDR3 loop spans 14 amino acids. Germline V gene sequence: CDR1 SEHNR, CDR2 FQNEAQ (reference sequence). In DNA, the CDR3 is TGTGCCAGCAGCTTAGGGGGAGGCAGGACTGGCTACACCTTC. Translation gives CASSLGGGRTGYTF.

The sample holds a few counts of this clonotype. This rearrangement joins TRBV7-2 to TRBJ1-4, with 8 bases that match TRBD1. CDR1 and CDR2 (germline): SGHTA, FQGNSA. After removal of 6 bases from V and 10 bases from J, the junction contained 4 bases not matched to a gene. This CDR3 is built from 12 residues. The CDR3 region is CASRTQGGKLFF. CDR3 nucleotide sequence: TGTGCCAGCAGGACACAGGGGGGAAAACTGTTTTTT.

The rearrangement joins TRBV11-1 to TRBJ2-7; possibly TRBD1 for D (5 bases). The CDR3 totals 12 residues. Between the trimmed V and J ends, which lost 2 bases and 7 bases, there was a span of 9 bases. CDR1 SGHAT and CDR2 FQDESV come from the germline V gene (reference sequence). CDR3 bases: TGTGCCAGCAGCTTACCGGACAATGAGCAGTACTTC. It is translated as CASSLPDNEQYF.

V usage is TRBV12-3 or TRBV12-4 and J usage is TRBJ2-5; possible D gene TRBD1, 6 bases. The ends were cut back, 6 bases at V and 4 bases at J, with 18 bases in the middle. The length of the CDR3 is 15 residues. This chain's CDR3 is CASSLTGNIVETQYF. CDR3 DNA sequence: TGTGCCAGCAGCCTCACAGGGAATATCGTAGAGACCCAGTACTTC.

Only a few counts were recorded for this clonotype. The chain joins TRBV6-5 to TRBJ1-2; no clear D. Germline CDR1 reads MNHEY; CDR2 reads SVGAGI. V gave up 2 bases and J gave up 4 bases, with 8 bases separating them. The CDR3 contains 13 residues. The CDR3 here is CASSYLSGYGYTF. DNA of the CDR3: TGTGCCAGCAGTTACCTATCGGGCTATGGCTACACCTTC.

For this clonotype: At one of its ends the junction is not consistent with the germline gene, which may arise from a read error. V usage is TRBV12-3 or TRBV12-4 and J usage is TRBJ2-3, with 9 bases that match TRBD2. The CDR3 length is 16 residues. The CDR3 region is CASRVAGARMADAQYF. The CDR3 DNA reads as TGTGCCAGCAGGGTAGCGGGAGCTCGGATGGCAGATGCGCAGTATTTT.

The CDR3 region has the DNA TGCGCCAGCAGCCCCCTAACAGGGGAGGGCACAGATACGCAGTATTTT. Its protein product is CASSPLTGEGTDTQYF. The chain couples TRBV5-1 to TRBJ2-3, with D maybe TRBD1 (7 bases). Trimming removed 4 bases from V and 1 base from J, with 16 bases in between. The CDR3 contains 16 residues. Looked up from germline, CDR1 is SGHRS and CDR2 is YFSETQ.

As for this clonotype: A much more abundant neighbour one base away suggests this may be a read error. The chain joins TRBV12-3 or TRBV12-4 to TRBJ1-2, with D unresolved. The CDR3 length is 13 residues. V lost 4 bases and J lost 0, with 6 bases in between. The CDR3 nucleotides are TGTGCCAGCAGTTCCAGTACTAACTATGGCTACACCTTC. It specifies CASSSSTNYGYTF.

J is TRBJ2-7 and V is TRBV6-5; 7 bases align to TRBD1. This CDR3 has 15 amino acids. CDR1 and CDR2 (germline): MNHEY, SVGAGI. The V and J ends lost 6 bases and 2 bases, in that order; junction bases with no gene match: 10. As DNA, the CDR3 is TGTGCCAGCAGCGACCGGACAGGATCGGCCTACGAGCAGTACTTC. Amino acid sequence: CASSDRTGSAYEQYF.

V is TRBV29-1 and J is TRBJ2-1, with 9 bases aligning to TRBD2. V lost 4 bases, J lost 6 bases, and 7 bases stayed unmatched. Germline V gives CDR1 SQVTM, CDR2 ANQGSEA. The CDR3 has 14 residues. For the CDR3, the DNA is TGCAGCGTTGTACGGCTAGCGGGACGCAATGAGCAGTTCTTC. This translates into CSVVRLAGRNEQFF.

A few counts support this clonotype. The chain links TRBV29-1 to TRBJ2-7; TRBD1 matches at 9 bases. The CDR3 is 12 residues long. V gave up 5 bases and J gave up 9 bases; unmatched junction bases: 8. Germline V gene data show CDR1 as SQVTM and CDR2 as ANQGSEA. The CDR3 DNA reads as TGCAGCGTTTTGGGACAGGGATCTGCGCAGTACTTC. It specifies CSVLGQGSAQYF.

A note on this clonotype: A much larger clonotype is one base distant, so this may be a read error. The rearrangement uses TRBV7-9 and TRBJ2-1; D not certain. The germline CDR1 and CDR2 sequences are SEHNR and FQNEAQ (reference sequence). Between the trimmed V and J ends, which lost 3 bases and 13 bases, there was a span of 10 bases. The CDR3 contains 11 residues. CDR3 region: CASSFEETQFF. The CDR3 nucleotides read TGTGCCAGCAGCTTCGAAGAGACCCAGTTCTTC.